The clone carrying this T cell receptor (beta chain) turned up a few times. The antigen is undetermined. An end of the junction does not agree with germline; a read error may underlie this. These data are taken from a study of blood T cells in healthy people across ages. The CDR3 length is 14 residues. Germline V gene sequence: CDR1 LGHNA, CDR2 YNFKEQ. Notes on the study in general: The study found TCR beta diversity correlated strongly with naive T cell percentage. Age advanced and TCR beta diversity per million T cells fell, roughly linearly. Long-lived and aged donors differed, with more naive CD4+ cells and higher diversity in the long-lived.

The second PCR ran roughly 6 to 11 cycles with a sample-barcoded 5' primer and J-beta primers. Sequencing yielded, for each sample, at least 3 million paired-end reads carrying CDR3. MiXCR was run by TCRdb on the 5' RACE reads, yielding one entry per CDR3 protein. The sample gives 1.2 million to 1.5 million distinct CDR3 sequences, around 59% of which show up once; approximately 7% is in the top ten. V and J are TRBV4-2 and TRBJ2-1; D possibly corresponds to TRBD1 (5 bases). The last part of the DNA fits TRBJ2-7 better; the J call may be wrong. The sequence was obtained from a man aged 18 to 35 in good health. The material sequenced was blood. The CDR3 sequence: CASSKDSSYNEQYF. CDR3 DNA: TGTGCCAGCAGCAAAGACAGTTCCTACAATGAGCAGTACTTC.